The following is a T cell receptor (beta chain) sequence with its context. The antigen is undetermined. It was with 60 Vbeta and 13 Jbeta primers that the PCR ran. Clones were read by immunoSEQ multiplex PCR, and TCRdb kept only the in-frame ones, dropping some. The repertoire holds approximately 160,000 clones, with about four fifths as singletons. CDR3 length: 14 amino acids. Germline V gene lookup returns CDR1 SGHAT and CDR2 FQNNGV. V gave up 2 bases and J gave up 4 bases; unmatched junction bases: 4. These data come from a study of cytomegalovirus exposure and HLA in healthy donors. Study-wide results and limits: Among donors in an Asian-associated ancestry cluster, a later analysis reportedly found fewer N-insertions than the roughly 610-donor mean. With DRB1 most and HLA-C fewest, TCR association rates differed between HLA loci in a later analysis. CMV antigen specificity of a few CMV-associated chains was confirmed in vitro.

Sequenced sample: PBMCs. This TCR was recovered from a woman between 18 and 29 years old in good health and CMV-seronegative. The rearrangement joins TRBV11-2 to TRBJ1-2, with 7 bases lining up with TRBD1. CDR3 sequence reads: CASSLRDSIYGYTF. As DNA, the CDR3 is TGTGCCAGCAGCTTAAGGGACAGCATCTATGGCTACACCTTC.